The 27 T cell receptor beta chains below come from one sample, sequenced in a study of PD-1 blockade in classical Hodgkin lymphoma. Some clones are missing from TCRdb's copy, which holds only in-frame ones; the method was immunoSEQ multiplex PCR. The profile covers 45,000 to 60,000 clones, with nearly 80% appearing a single time and roughly a fifth taken by the ten largest. Described time point: cycle 4 day 1 (C4D1), after five to seven weeks of nivolumab. Each patient's relapse followed autologous stem cell transplantation, and brentuximab vedotin exposure varied. This specimen consisted of peripheral blood mononuclear cells (PBMCs), obtained before the fourth cycle of nivolumab. The receptors come from a human donor with classical Hodgkin lymphoma.

The chain recombines TRBV30 with TRBJ2-4; D gene unclear. This CDR3 is 14 amino acids long. Germline CDR1 is GTSNPN and CDR2 is SVGIG (reference sequence). The ends were cut back, 4 bases at V and 0 bases at J, with 10 bases in the middle. Written as DNA, the CDR3 is TGTGCCTGGACATCCATGCTAGCCAAAAACATTCAGTACTTC. Translating it yields CAWTSMLAKNIQYF.

V and J are TRBV5-4 and TRBJ2-1; 9 positions agree with TRBD2. Germline V lookup: CDR1 SGHNT, CDR2 YYREEE (reference sequence). The CDR3 has 17 amino acids. With V trimmed by 3 bases and J by 3 bases, 10 bases remained unmatched. The CDR3 spells CASSSFSGSGYYNEQFF. CDR3 coding DNA: TGTGCCAGCAGCTCCTTTAGCGGGAGTGGGTACTACAATGAGCAGTTCTTC.

This clone was counted a single time. The V call is TRBV5-5, the J call TRBJ1-3; no clear D. The CDR3 runs to 13 residues. Germline CDR1 SGHKS, CDR2 YYEKEE (reference sequence). The germline V and J ends were trimmed by 3 bases and 4 bases, with 8 bases remaining between them. The CDR3 coding sequence is TGTGCCAGCAGCTACCAACGAGGAAACACCATATATTTT. Translating gives CASSYQRGNTIYF.

This clone qualifies as medium-sized. V gene TRBV6-5 combines with J gene TRBJ2-1; 7 bases fit TRBD2. Trimming at V came to 5 bases and at J to 7 bases, leaving 5 bases not matched to a gene. The CDR3 totals 13 residues. CDR1 and CDR2 (germline): MNHEY, SVGAGI. The CDR3 DNA reads TGTGCCAGCAGTCTGATGGGGGGGAATGAGCAGTTCTTC. Amino acids: CASSLMGGNEQFF.

V is TRBV6-1 and J is TRBJ2-7, with unresolved D. The CDR3 sequence is 13 residues long. Germline lookup yields CDR1 MNHNS and CDR2 SASEGT. V gave up 0 bases and J gave up 7 bases, with 10 bases separating them. The CDR3 here is CASSEAWQFEQYF. Written as DNA, the CDR3 is TGTGCCAGCAGTGAAGCTTGGCAGTTTGAGCAGTACTTC.

This clone has just one count. The CDR3, as DNA: TGTGCCATCAGACTAGCCAATGAGCAGTTCTTC. Translated: CAIRLANEQFF. The chain combines TRBV10-3 with TRBJ2-1; TRBD2 might be the D (6 bases). Trimming stripped 6 bases from V and 6 bases from J, with 6 bases between. Germline lookup yields CDR1 ENHRY and CDR2 SYGVKD. This CDR3 is built from 11 residues.

This sequence joins TRBV5-6 and TRBJ1-1; D gene unclear. The CDR3 consists of 14 residues. V was clipped by 2 bases and J by 1 base, with 9 bases between them. Germline V gene lookup returns CDR1 SGHDT and CDR2 YYEEEE. CDR3 loop: CASSFSVPNTEAFF. In DNA, the CDR3 is TGTGCCAGCAGCTTCTCTGTACCGAACACTGAAGCTTTCTTT.

CDR3 sequence: CASSPSTPLTGSSGNTIYF. CDR3 nucleotides: TGTGCCAGCAGCCCCTCGACTCCCCTGACAGGGTCTTCTGGAAACACCATATATTTT. The rearrangement links TRBV9 to TRBJ1-3, with 7 bases that match TRBD1. CDR1 and CDR2 from the germline V gene are SGDLS and YYNGEE. This CDR3 has 19 amino acids. V lost 4 bases, J lost 1 base, and 17 bases stayed unmatched.

The chain employs TRBV6-8 and TRBJ2-3, with D maybe TRBD2 (6 bases). The CDR3 loop spans 16 amino acids. V was pared by 7 bases and J by 0 bases, with 17 bases between. CDR1 and CDR2 (germline): MNHGY, SAAAGT. CDR3 amino acids: CASILYRGDSTDTQYF. The CDR3 region has the DNA TGTGCCAGCATCCTTTACCGCGGGGATAGCACAGATACGCAGTATTTT.

This clone was observed a handful of times. The chain employs TRBV6-4 and TRBJ1-2; 12 positions match TRBD1. This CDR3 contains 15 residues. The trim removed 2 bases at V and 7 bases at J, leaving 5 bases unmatched. Germline lookup yields CDR1 MRHNA and CDR2 SNTAGT. The CDR3 nucleotides read TGTGCCAGCAGTGACGTGGGACAGGGGGCAAGTGGCTACACCTTC. Encoded protein: CASSDVGQGASGYTF.

In DNA form, the CDR3 reads TGTGCCAGCAGCCCCCGATCTAGCGGGAGTTCCTTGGATACGCAGTATTTT. It yields the protein CASSPRSSGSSLDTQYF. The rearrangement uses TRBV5-4 and TRBJ2-3; 10 nucleotides align to TRBD2. From germline, CDR1 is SGHNT and CDR2 YYREEE (reference sequence). Trimming took 4 bases from V and 6 from J; bases not matched to a gene: 14. The CDR3 contains 17 residues. The full variable domain, its missing parts supplied by reference TRBV5-4 and TRBJ2-3, is ETGVTQSPTHLIKTRGQQVTLRCSSQSGHNTVSWYQQALGQGPQFIFQYYREEENGRGNFPPRFSGLQFPNYSSELNVNALELDDSALYLCASSPRSSGSSLDTQYFGPGTRLTVL.

This clone was detected ten times or more. The V gene is TRBV5-5, the J gene TRBJ1-2, with unresolved D. CDR3 length equals 14 residues. Trimming left V 4 bases short and J 4 bases short, with 14 bases between. Germline V lookup: CDR1 SGHKS, CDR2 YYEKEE (reference sequence). The CDR3 protein is CASSPSDGFYGYTF. CDR3 nucleotide sequence: TGTGCCAGCAGCCCTTCGGACGGATTCTATGGCTACACCTTC. The full variable domain, its missing parts supplied by reference TRBV5-5 and TRBJ1-2, is DAGVTQSPTHLIKTRGQQVTLRCSPISGHKSVSWYQQVLGQGPQFIFQYYEKEERGRGNFPDRFSARQFPNYSSELNVNALLLGDSALYLCASSPSDGFYGYTFGSGTRLTVV.

V usage is TRBV5-6 and J usage is TRBJ1-2; D gene ambiguous. Germline-derived CDR1 and CDR2 are SGHDT and YYEEEE. Trimming pared 0 bases from V and 2 bases from J, leaving 11 bases between. The CDR3 consists of 15 residues. CDR3 residues: CASSLAGSLNYGYTF. CDR3 bases: TGTGCCAGCAGCTTGGCCGGCAGCTTGAACTATGGCTACACCTTC.

The gene calls are TRBV27 and TRBJ1-3; no clear D gene. Germline V CDR1 and CDR2: MNHEY, SMNVEV (reference sequence). The V gene lost 2 bases and the J gene lost 8 bases, with 10 bases spanning the gap. CDR3 size: 13 residues. As DNA, the CDR3 is TGTGCCAGCAGTTTAGGGCCGTTAGACACCATATATTTT. Amino acid sequence: CASSLGPLDTIYF.

This chain links TRBV11-3 with TRBJ2-7; D remains ambiguous. Trimming took 1 base from V and 6 from J, leaving 7 bases between them. Germline-derived CDR1 and CDR2 are SGHNT and YENEEA. The length of the CDR3 is 12 residues. CDR3 sequence (DNA): TGTGCCAGCAGCTTAGTTGCCTTCGAGCAGTACTTC. It specifies CASSLVAFEQYF.

This chain uses TRBV7-8 with TRBJ2-7; TRBD1 aligns across 10 bases. This CDR3 region has 14 residues. The germline V gene has CDR1 SGHVS and CDR2 FQNEAQ. Trimming cost V 4 bases and J 5 bases; bases outside gene matches: 5. CDR3 sequence (DNA): TGTGCCAGCAGCTCTTGGGACAGGGGCCACGAGCAGTACTTC. It encodes CASSSWDRGHEQYF.

The J gene is TRBJ2-1, the V gene TRBV19; D call uncertain. CDR1 is LNHDA and CDR2 is SQIVND in the germline V gene (reference sequence). The CDR3 has 14 amino acids. V was trimmed by 3 bases and J by 5 bases, leaving 11 bases between them. CDR3 in amino acids: CASSIGAIDNEQFF. CDR3 coding DNA: TGTGCCAGTAGTATCGGAGCCATTGACAATGAGCAGTTCTTC.

The genes are TRBV9 and TRBJ2-5; 10 bases map to TRBD2. V shed 0 bases and J 2 bases; nucleotides not matched to a gene: 4. This CDR3 spans 16 amino acids. Germline V lookup: CDR1 SGDLS, CDR2 YYNGEE. The CDR3, as DNA: TGTGCCAGCAGCGTAGGGCCACTAGCGGGGCAAGAGACCCAGTACTTC. Translation: CASSVGPLAGQETQYF.

This clone was detected a few times. This chain uses TRBV28 with TRBJ1-2; 8 positions match TRBD1. The CDR3 sequence is 15 residues long. Germline lookup yields CDR1 MDHEN and CDR2 SYDVKM. V gave up 6 bases and J gave up 5 bases; unmatched junction bases: 11. The CDR3 DNA is TGTGCCAGCAGCCGAGACAGGGGCGGGGGGTATGGCTACACCTTC. Its protein is CASSRDRGGGYGYTF.

V is TRBV19 and J is TRBJ1-5, with D perhaps TRBD1 (5 bases). Germline V lookup: CDR1 LNHDA, CDR2 SQIVND (reference sequence). V lost 3 bases and J 4 bases, leaving 7 bases between the germline ends. CDR3 length equals 13 residues. The CDR3 region is CASSMGPNQPQHF. The CDR3 DNA sequence: TGTGCCAGTAGTATGGGGCCAAATCAGCCCCAGCATTTT.

The V call is TRBV19, the J call TRBJ2-3; a possible D gene is TRBD1 (5 bases). V lost 5 bases to trimming and J lost 7 bases, with 16 bases between them. The length of the CDR3 is 14 residues. CDR1 LNHDA and CDR2 SQIVND come from the germline V gene (reference sequence). The CDR3 sequence: CASSQRQRSNTQYF. CDR3 DNA sequence: TGTGCCAGTAGTCAAAGACAGCGCAGCAATACGCAGTATTTT.

The gene calls are TRBV11-2 and TRBJ2-2; unclear D gene. Germline V lookup: CDR1 SGHAT, CDR2 FQNNGV. The CDR3 length is 15 residues. Deletions cut 1 base from V and 3 bases from J, with 9 bases between. The CDR3 DNA is TGTGCCAGCAGCTTAGTCGGCAGGCACACCGGGGAGCTGTTTTTT. It yields the protein CASSLVGRHTGELFF.

This clone has a single count. This chain uses TRBV27 with TRBJ2-1, with TRBD2 matching over 9 bases. Germline V gene sequence: CDR1 MNHEY, CDR2 SMNVEV (reference sequence). The CDR3 totals 16 residues. V trimming: 7 bases; J trimming: 7 bases; junction bases outside the gene matches: 14. The DNA of the CDR3 is TGTGCCAGCAAACAGGGATCACTAGCGGGCCCGAATGAGCAGTTCTTC. Its translation: CASKQGSLAGPNEQFF.

This rearrangement joins TRBV13 to TRBJ1-2; the match to TRBD1 covers 7 bases. This CDR3 has 13 residues. The germline V gene encodes CDR1 PRHDT and CDR2 FYEKMQ (reference sequence). The J segment lost 4 bases and the V segment lost 6 bases, leaving 5 bases of the junction unmatched. In nucleotides, the CDR3 is TGTGCCAGCAGTCCCACAGGGGCCTATGGCTACACCTTC. This sequence encodes CASSPTGAYGYTF. The whole variable domain, filled in from reference TRBV13 and TRBJ1-2, reads AAGVIQSPRHLIKEKRETATLKCYPIPRHDTVYWYQQGPGQDPQFLISFYEKMQSDKGSIPDRFSAQQFSDYHSELNMSSLELGDSALYFCASSPTGAYGYTFGSGTRLTVV.

CDR3 in amino acids: CASLPDVYF. The DNA of the CDR3 is TGTGCCAGTCTCCCGGACGTATATTTT. V is TRBV19 and J is TRBJ1-3; D not resolved. V lost 8 bases to trimming and J lost 14 bases, with 10 bases between them. This CDR3 spans 9 amino acids. CDR1 is LNHDA and CDR2 is SQIVND in the germline V gene (reference sequence).

The rearrangement links TRBV19 to TRBJ2-4, with a possible D match to TRBD1 (5 bases). CDR1 and CDR2 from the germline V gene are LNHDA and SQIVND (reference sequence). The CDR3 length is 14 residues. V dropped 5 bases and J dropped 3 bases, with 11 bases sitting between them. Here the CDR3 DNA reads TGTGCCAGTAGTGGGGCCCCAGACAAAAACATTCAGTACTTC. It yields the protein CASSGAPDKNIQYF.

The V call is TRBV28, the J call TRBJ2-2; D call uncertain. The CDR3 runs to 13 residues. CDR1 and CDR2 (germline): MDHEN, SYDVKM. V was shortened by 7 bases and J by 1 base, with 7 bases between the two germline ends. CDR3 DNA: TGTGCCAGCATTAAAGGGAACACCGGGGAGCTGTTTTTT. This gives the protein CASIKGNTGELFF. Full variable domain (missing parts from reference TRBV28 and TRBJ2-2): DVKVTQSSRYLVKRTGEKVFLECVQDMDHENMFWYRQDPGLGLRLIYFSYDVKMKEKGDIPEGYSVSREKKERFSLILESASTNQTSMYLCASIKGNTGELFFGEGSRLTVL.